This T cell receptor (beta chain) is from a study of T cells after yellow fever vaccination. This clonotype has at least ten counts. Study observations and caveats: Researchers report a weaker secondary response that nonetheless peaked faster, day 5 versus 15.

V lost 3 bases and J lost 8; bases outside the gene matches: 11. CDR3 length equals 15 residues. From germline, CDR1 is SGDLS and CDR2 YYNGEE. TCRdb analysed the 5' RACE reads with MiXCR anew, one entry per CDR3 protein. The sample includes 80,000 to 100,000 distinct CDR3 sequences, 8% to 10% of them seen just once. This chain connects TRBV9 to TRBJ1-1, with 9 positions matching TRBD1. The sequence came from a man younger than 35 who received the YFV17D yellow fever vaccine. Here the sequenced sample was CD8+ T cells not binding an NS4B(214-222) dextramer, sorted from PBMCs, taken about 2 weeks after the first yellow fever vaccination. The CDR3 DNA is TGTGCCAGCAGCGAACCCCCCGGGACAGGGTCGGAAGCTTTCTTT. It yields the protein CASSEPPGTGSEAFF.